This is a list of T cell receptor beta chains from one sample in a study of CD8+ T cells in alopecia areata. TCRdb keeps only in-frame clones here, not all; method: immunoSEQ multiplex PCR. The table shows about 110,000 clones, with roughly 59% occurring only once. Input material: CD8+ T cells sorted from blood. These TCRs come from a human donor in good health. The CDR3 runs from the conserved cysteine through the conserved F or W. D genes are given only for firm matches. Only part of the rows carry a size: once, few, many, or a class if the clone is expanded.

size | J | D | V | CDR3 | DNA
- | TRBJ2-6 | - | TRBV15 | CATSREGEGSGANVLTF | TGTGCCACCAGCAGAGAGGGGGAAGGCTCTGGGGCCAACGTCCTGACTTTC
- | TRBJ2-2 | - | TRBV6-6 | CASSRAGELFF | TGTGCCAGCAGTCGAGCCGGGGAGCTGTTTTTT
once | TRBJ1-2 | - | TRBV6-6 | CASSYSRHRSYGYTF | TGTGCCAGCAGTTACTCTCGACACAGATCGTATGGCTACACCTTC
once | TRBJ2-7 | TRBD1 | TRBV29-1 | CSVETGRANEQYF | TGCAGCGTTGAGACAGGGCGGGCAAACGAGCAGTACTTC
- | TRBJ2-4 | - | TRBV11-2 | CASSPGGQRNIQYF | TGTGCCAGCAGCCCAGGAGGACAGAGAAACATTCAGTACTTC
- | TRBJ1-1 | TRBD1 | TRBV2 | CASYGQGANTEAFF | TGTGCCAGCTACGGACAGGGCGCGAACACTGAAGCTTTCTTT
once | TRBJ1-2 | - | TRBV7-6 | CASSPGTTLLGYTF | TGTGCCAGCAGCCCCGGGACAACCCTGCTAGGCTACACCTTC
- | TRBJ2-7 | - | TRBV4-1 | CASSQVTPVYEQYF | TGCGCCAGCAGCCAAGTAACCCCGGTCTACGAGCAGTACTTC
many | TRBJ2-2 | - | TRBV11-2 | CASSPNFGSTGELFF | TGTGCCAGCAGCCCCAACTTCGGGTCCACCGGGGAGCTGTTTTTT
- | TRBJ2-3 | - | TRBV20-1 | CSVPLGDTQYF | TGCAGTGTGCCCTTGGGGGATACGCAGTATTTT
- | TRBJ2-2 | - | TRBV6-5 | CASSVHGGLTGELFF | TGTGCCAGCAGTGTCCACGGGGGGCTCACCGGGGAGCTGTTTTTT
- | TRBJ2-7 | TRBD2 | TRBV6-5 | CASTTLSGGAYEQYF | TGTGCCAGCACAACCCTTAGCGGGGGGGCCTACGAGCAGTACTTC
- | TRBJ2-3 | TRBD2 | TRBV29-1 | CSVEDQLAGGTWDTQYF | TGCAGCGTTGAAGATCAGCTAGCGGGGGGAACCTGGGATACGCAGTATTTT
- | TRBJ2-2 | TRBD1 | TRBV30 | CAFQQGATGELFF | TGTGCTTTTCAGCAGGGGGCCACCGGGGAGCTGTTTTTT
- | TRBJ2-7 | - | TRBV5-6 | CASSLTQGPSYEQYF | TGTGCCAGCAGCTTAACCCAGGGGCCCTCCTACGAGCAGTACTTC
- | TRBJ2-1 | - | TRBV7-2 | CASSFSLEQFF | TGTGCCAGCAGCTTCAGTCTAGAGCAGTTCTTC
- | TRBJ2-2 | - | TRBV6-5 | CASRKGITGELFF | TGTGCCAGCAGAAAGGGAATCACCGGGGAGCTGTTTTTT
few | TRBJ2-1 | - | TRBV7-9 | CASSFQGSSYNEQFF | TGTGCCAGCAGCTTTCAGGGAAGCTCCTACAATGAGCAGTTCTTC
- | TRBJ2-1 | - | TRBV19 | CASSIANNEQFF | TGTGCCAGTAGTATAGCCAACAATGAGCAGTTCTTC
- | TRBJ2-5 | TRBD1 | TRBV25-1 | CASSSTGAEETQYF | TGTGCCAGCTCCAGCACAGGGGCCGAAGAGACCCAGTACTTC
- | TRBJ1-2 | - | TRBV4-1 | CASSQPGTDYGYTF | TGCGCCAGCAGCCAACCGGGTACGGACTATGGCTACACCTTC
few | TRBJ2-7 | - | TRBV6-6 | CASSWGTGEQYF | TGTGCCAGCAGTTGGGGGACGGGTGAGCAGTACTTC
- | TRBJ2-1 | - | TRBV7-9 | CASSSVGEQFF | TGTGCCAGCAGCTCCGTCGGTGAGCAGTTCTTC
- | TRBJ2-5 | - | TRBV23-1 | CASSQSSREGPQETQYF | TGCGCCAGCAGTCAATCCTCCAGGGAAGGGCCCCAAGAGACCCAGTACTTC
- | TRBJ2-7 | - | TRBV23-1 | CASSQPHPGDSSYEQYF | TGCGCCAGCAGTCAACCGCACCCAGGGGATAGCTCCTACGAGCAGTACTTC
few | TRBJ1-5 | TRBD1 | TRBV7-9 | CASSSDQGASQPQHF | TGTGCCAGCAGCTCCGACCAGGGGGCAAGTCAGCCCCAGCATTTT
once | TRBJ2-7 | TRBD2 | TRBV7-9 | CASIPTSGGYEQYF | TGTGCCAGCATCCCGACTAGCGGGGGGTACGAGCAGTACTTC
- | TRBJ1-2 | - | TRBV20-1 | CSARDYGYTF | TGCAGTGCTAGGGACTATGGCTACACCTTC
few | TRBJ2-7 | - | TRBV6-1 | CASSEWRTAFYEQYF | TGTGCCAGCAGTGAATGGAGGACAGCCTTCTACGAGCAGTACTTC
once | TRBJ2-1 | - | TRBV6-6 | CASSYGGSDEQFF | TGTGCCAGCAGTTACGGAGGAAGCGATGAGCAGTTCTTC
few | TRBJ2-5 | - | TRBV27 | CASSPQGAGETQYF | TGTGCCAGCAGTCCTCAGGGTGCCGGTGAGACCCAGTACTTC
- | TRBJ2-7 | - | TRBV2 | CASSDQGISYEQYF | TGTGCCAGCAGTGATCAAGGGATTAGCTACGAGCAGTACTTC
- | TRBJ1-1 | - | TRBV2 | CASIQAAAFF | TGTGCCAGCATCCAGGCGGCAGCTTTCTTT
many | TRBJ2-5 | - | TRBV7-9 | CASSDTAPGHVTQYF | TGTGCCAGCAGCGACACTGCTCCGGGACATGTGACCCAGTACTTC
- | TRBJ2-7 | - | TRBV15 | CATSRARGASTYEQYF | TGTGCCACCAGCAGAGCCCGGGGCGCATCAACCTACGAGCAGTACTTC
- | TRBJ1-2 | TRBD1 | TRBV7-8 | CASSTRQGANYGYTF | TGTGCCAGCAGCACTAGACAGGGGGCTAACTATGGCTACACCTTC
- | TRBJ2-1 | - | TRBV9 | CASSNHNTGIGNEQFF | TGTGCCAGCAGCAATCATAATACAGGGATTGGGAATGAGCAGTTCTTC
- | TRBJ2-7 | TRBD2 | TRBV29-1 | CSVELAGNGYEQYF | TGCAGCGTTGAACTAGCGGGGAATGGGTACGAGCAGTACTTC
- | TRBJ2-3 | - | TRBV13 | CASSNNGGFLDTQYF | TGTGCCAGCAGTAACAACGGCGGGTTTCTAGATACGCAGTATTTT
- | TRBJ2-6 | - | TRBV27 | CASSLFEGAGANVLTF | TGTGCCAGCAGTTTATTCGAGGGGGCTGGGGCCAACGTCCTGACTTTC
- | TRBJ2-3 | - | TRBV5-1 | CASSSIGPADTQYF | TGCGCCAGCAGCTCCATTGGGCCGGCGGATACGCAGTATTTT
- | TRBJ2-1 | TRBD1 | TRBV4-1 | CASSLTGQGPDEQFF | TGCGCCAGCAGCCTCACGGGACAGGGGCCAGATGAGCAGTTCTTC